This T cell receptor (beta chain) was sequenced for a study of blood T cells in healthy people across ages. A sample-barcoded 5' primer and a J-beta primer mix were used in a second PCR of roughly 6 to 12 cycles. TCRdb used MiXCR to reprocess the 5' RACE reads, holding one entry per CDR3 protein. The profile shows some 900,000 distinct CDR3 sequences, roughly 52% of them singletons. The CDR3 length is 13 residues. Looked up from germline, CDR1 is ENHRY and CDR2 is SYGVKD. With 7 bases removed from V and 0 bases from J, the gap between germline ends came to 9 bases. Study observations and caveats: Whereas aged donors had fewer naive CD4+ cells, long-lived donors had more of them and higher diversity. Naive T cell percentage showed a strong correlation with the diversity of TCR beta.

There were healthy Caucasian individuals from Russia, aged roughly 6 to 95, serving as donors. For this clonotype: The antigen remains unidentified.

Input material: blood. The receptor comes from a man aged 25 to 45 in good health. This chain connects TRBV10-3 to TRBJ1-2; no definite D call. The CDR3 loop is CAIMDGSNYGYTF. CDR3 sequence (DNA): TGTGCCATCATGGACGGATCTAACTATGGCTACACCTTC.